These T cell receptor beta chains were read from a single sample in a study of cytomegalovirus exposure and HLA in healthy donors. Only in-frame clones appear in the TCRdb table, and some are missing; sequencing was by immunoSEQ multiplex PCR. This table has 200,000 to 300,000 clones, 84% appearing once. The sequencing input was PBMCs. The receptors come from a woman in her thirties or forties in good health and CMV-seropositive. The CDR3 runs from the conserved cysteine through the conserved F or W. D genes are given only for firm matches. Expanded clones are given a class, and other clones once, few, many or no size at all.

TGTGCCAGCAGTGCCCCCGGGACTAGCAGAGATACGCAGTATTTT	CASSAPGTSRDTQYF	15	TRBJ2-3	TRBV28	TRBD2	NA
TGTGCCAGCAGCCCGCCTGGCAGGGGAATGAACACTGAAGCTTTCTTT	CASSPPGRGMNTEAFF	16	TRBJ1-1	TRBV9	NA	NA
TGTGCCAGCAGCTTAGCCCGGACAGGGGCCTACAATGAGCAGTTCTTC	CASSLARTGAYNEQFF	16	TRBJ2-1	TRBV7-9	TRBD1	NA
TGCGCCAGCAGCTACTCGACAGGGAGTACTGAAGCTTTCTTT	CASSYSTGSTEAFF	14	TRBJ1-1	TRBV5-1	TRBD1	NA
TGTGCCAGCAGCTTTACAGTGTACCAAGAGACCCAGTACTTC	CASSFTVYQETQYF	14	TRBJ2-5	TRBV7-7	NA	NA
TGCAGCGCCCGCAGGGAACCCTACGAGCAGTACTTC	CSARREPYEQYF	12	TRBJ2-7	TRBV29-1	NA	NA
TGTGCCAGTAGTCTGACCGACAGTAAGATTCAGTACTTC	CASSLTDSKIQYF	13	TRBJ2-4	TRBV19	NA	NA
TGTGCCAGCAGCGGGACAGGCACCTACGAGCAGTACTTC	CASSGTGTYEQYF	13	TRBJ2-7	TRBV7-2	TRBD1	NA
TGTGCCAGCAGTGAAGGGACAGGGGGCTGGATCCCTAATGAAAAACTGTTTTTT	CASSEGTGGWIPNEKLFF	18	TRBJ1-4	TRBV6-1	TRBD1	NA
TGTGCCTGGAGTCCAACTAGCGGGAGGGTCCAAACAGATACGCAGTATTTT	CAWSPTSGRVQTDTQYF	17	TRBJ2-3	TRBV30	TRBD2	NA
TGTGCCAGCAGTTTATCCCGGGGATACGAGCAGTACTTC	CASSLSRGYEQYF	13	TRBJ2-7	TRBV27	NA	NA
TGTGCCAGCAGTTTGTCTCGCGGGAGAGGGGCCAATCAGCCCCAGCATTTT	CASSLSRGRGANQPQHF	17	TRBJ1-5	TRBV28	NA	NA
TGTGCCAGCTCGACCGTGAGCGGGTACCCCTACGAGCAGTACTTC	CASSTVSGYPYEQYF	15	TRBJ2-7	TRBV6-1	NA	NA
TGTGCCAGCAGCCAAACAGGGGAAGGGTCACCCCTCCACTTT	CASSQTGEGSPLHF	14	TRBJ1-6	TRBV7-9	TRBD1	NA
TGTGCCAGTAGTGTCGGACTAGCGGGGGCGTTGGGTACGCAGTATTTT	CASSVGLAGALGTQYF	16	TRBJ2-3	TRBV19	TRBD2	NA
TGTGCCAGCAGCTTAGATTCCCCCGAGGCTTACGAGCAGTACTTC	CASSLDSPEAYEQYF	15	TRBJ2-7	TRBV11-3	NA	once
TGTGCCAGCAACCTAGCGGGAGGAGAGACCCAGTACTTC	CASNLAGGETQYF	13	TRBJ2-5	TRBV2	TRBD2	NA
TGTGCCAGCTCTCACAAGACTAGCGGGAGCGGCACAGATACGCAGTATTTT	CASSHKTSGSGTDTQYF	17	TRBJ2-3	TRBV18	TRBD2	NA
TGTGCCAGCAGCCCCATTGGCGGGATATTCACAGATACGCAGTATTTT	CASSPIGGIFTDTQYF	16	TRBJ2-3	TRBV14	NA	NA
TGTGCCACCCAGAAACCTGCAACTAATGAAAAACTGTTTTTT	CATQKPATNEKLFF	14	TRBJ1-4	TRBV2	NA	NA
TGTGCCAGCAGCCCCGCCCCGGGACAAGACTCCTACGAGCAGTACTTC	CASSPAPGQDSYEQYF	16	TRBJ2-7	TRBV28	NA	NA
TGTGCCATCAGTGAGTCCAGGAACACTGAAGCTTTCTTT	CAISESRNTEAFF	13	TRBJ1-1	TRBV10-3	NA	NA
TGTGCCAGCAGCTTAATGGGCCAGCGGGAAGCAGATACGCAGTATTTT	CASSLMGQREADTQYF	16	TRBJ2-3	TRBV7-8	TRBD2	few
TGCAGCGTTGTTGTCCGGGGATCCACCTCACCCCTCCACTTT	CSVVVRGSTSPLHF	14	TRBJ1-6	TRBV29-1	NA	NA
TGTGCCAGCAGCTTAGGGGGGGAGAACTATGGCTACACCTTC	CASSLGGENYGYTF	14	TRBJ1-2	TRBV11-2	NA	NA
TGTGCCAGCTCACCTGGGACTAGCGCATACAATGAGCAGTTCTTC	CASSPGTSAYNEQFF	15	TRBJ2-1	TRBV18	TRBD2	NA
TGTGCCTGGAGGTACAGGGGGAATAATTCACCCCTCCACTTT	CAWRYRGNNSPLHF	14	TRBJ1-6	TRBV30	TRBD1	NA
TGTGCCAGCAGTTTTTTAACAGGAGCCACCGGGGGGGGAGGGGAGCAGTACTTC	CASSFLTGATGGGGEQYF	18	TRBJ2-7	TRBV27	TRBD2	NA
TGTGCCAGCAGCATAACCGGGACAGGCGTTTCCAATGAGCAGTTCTTC	CASSITGTGVSNEQFF	16	TRBJ2-1	TRBV5-4	TRBD1	NA
TGTGCCAGTAGTAGCGGGGATGGCTACACCTTC	CASSSGDGYTF	11	TRBJ1-2	TRBV19	NA	NA
TGTGCCAGCAGCTTAGAAGCGGGAGCCTACAATGAGCAGTTCTTC	CASSLEAGAYNEQFF	15	TRBJ2-1	TRBV7-2	TRBD2	few
TGTGCCAGCAGCCCTACAGGGTCTGGCGGCGAGCAGTACTTC	CASSPTGSGGEQYF	14	TRBJ2-7	TRBV7-3	NA	NA
TGCGCCAGCAGCCAAGATCGACTAGCGGGTGGGAGCTCCTACAATGAGCAGTTCTTC	CASSQDRLAGGSSYNEQFF	19	TRBJ2-1	TRBV4-3	TRBD2	NA
TGTGCCAGCAGTTTCACAACTAATGAAAAACTGTTTTTT	CASSFTTNEKLFF	13	TRBJ1-4	TRBV27	NA	NA
TGTGCCAGTAGTGGATCGCAGGGGGCCGGCTATGGCTACACCTTC	CASSGSQGAGYGYTF	15	TRBJ1-2	TRBV19	TRBD1	NA
TGTGCCAGCGCCGCCCGGGACGAGCAGTACTTC	CASAARDEQYF	11	TRBJ2-7	TRBV6-1	NA	NA
TGTGCCAGTAGTATTAACGGACTAGCGGACTACGAGCAGTACTTC	CASSINGLADYEQYF	15	TRBJ2-7	TRBV19	TRBD2	NA
TGTGCCAGCAGCCCAATAACCGGGGGGTCGGAAGCTTTCTTT	CASSPITGGSEAFF	14	TRBJ1-1	TRBV7-8	NA	NA
TGTGCCAGCTCATCAGACATGAACACTGAAGCTTTCTTT	CASSSDMNTEAFF	13	TRBJ1-1	TRBV18	NA	NA
TGTGCCAGTAGTATAGACCCCGACAGGGGAAATCAGCCCCAGCATTTT	CASSIDPDRGNQPQHF	16	TRBJ1-5	TRBV19	TRBD1	NA
TGTGCCAGTAGTGTCTCACAGGGGCCCTCCTACGAGCAGTACTTC	CASSVSQGPSYEQYF	15	TRBJ2-7	TRBV19	TRBD1	once
TGTGCCAGCAGTTTAGTAGCAGGGGGATACTACGAGCAGTACTTC	CASSLVAGGYYEQYF	15	TRBJ2-7	TRBV28	TRBD1	NA
TGTGCCAGCAGTTTAGCTCTAGCGGATCAAGAGACCCAGTACTTC	CASSLALADQETQYF	15	TRBJ2-5	TRBV28	TRBD2	NA
TGTGCCAGCAGTTCCCCTCTGAACACCATATATTTT	CASSSPLNTIYF	12	TRBJ1-3	TRBV28	NA	NA
TGTGCCAGCAGTCTTACCAGGGTCTCCTATGGCTACACCTTC	CASSLTRVSYGYTF	14	TRBJ1-2	TRBV27	NA	NA
TGTGCCAGCAGTTCCGGACTAGCGAAGAACACCGGGGAGCTGTTTTTT	CASSSGLAKNTGELFF	16	TRBJ2-2	TRBV28	TRBD2	NA
TGTGCCAGCAACCAGGTTAGAAGCAATCAGCCCCAGCATTTT	CASNQVRSNQPQHF	14	TRBJ1-5	TRBV2	NA	few
TGTGCCTGGAGTGTATCTCGGACTAGCGGGATAGGGAATGAGCAGTTCTTC	CAWSVSRTSGIGNEQFF	17	TRBJ2-1	TRBV30	TRBD2	NA
TGTGCCAGCAGTTCCTTCACTGAAGCTTTCTTT	CASSSFTEAFF	11	TRBJ1-1	TRBV27	NA	NA
TGCGCCAGCAGCTTGGCCACGGGGGGGGGCACAGATACGCAGTATTTT	CASSLATGGGTDTQYF	16	TRBJ2-3	TRBV5-1	TRBD2	NA
TGTGCCAGTAGTATAGGGGCAGGGGCGGCCTACGAGCAGTACTTC	CASSIGAGAAYEQYF	15	TRBJ2-7	TRBV19	NA	NA
TGCAGCGTCGAAGGGACAGGGAAAAACATTCAGTACTTC	CSVEGTGKNIQYF	13	TRBJ2-4	TRBV29-1	TRBD1	NA